The 7 T cell receptor beta chains below come from one sample, sequenced in a study of OX40 agonist ivuxolimab in advanced cancers. Assay used: immunoSEQ multiplex PCR; TCRdb lists only in-frame clones, some missing. The sample lists some 80,000 clones; roughly 86% were seen once. The sequenced sample was CD4+ or CD8+ T cells sorted from blood, obtained in a trial of the OX40 agonist ivuxolimab. The receptors stem from an adult with an advanced solid tumor such as melanoma, head and neck, liver or kidney cancer.

V gene TRBV5-5 combines with J gene TRBJ1-2, with TRBD1 as a possible D gene (5 bases). The V gene's germline CDR1 is SGHKS and CDR2 YYEKEE (reference sequence). This CDR3 region has 11 residues. V was clipped by 0 bases and J by 10 bases, with 7 bases between them. CDR3 loop: CASSLVGTYTF. The CDR3, as DNA: TGTGCCAGCAGCTTGGTTGGGACCTACACCTTC.

The DNA of the CDR3 is TGTGCCAGCTCACCCGCGGCGAACTCCGGGACAATATATGGCTACACCTTC. Amino acid sequence: CASSPAANSGTIYGYTF. This sequence joins TRBV18 and TRBJ1-2; the D gene is possibly TRBD1 (6 bases). Germline values: CDR1 KGHSH, CDR2 LQKENI. Trimming pared 3 bases from V and 5 bases from J, leaving 22 bases between. The CDR3 loop spans 17 amino acids.

This chain connects TRBV6-1 to TRBJ1-1; TRBD1 is a possible D gene (6 bases). The CDR3 is 12 residues long. Trimming stripped 8 bases from V and 8 bases from J, with 15 bases between. From germline, CDR1 is MNHNS and CDR2 SASEGT. The chain's CDR3 is CASVGPGTEAFF. In nucleotides, the CDR3 is TGTGCCAGCGTAGGGCCCGGGACAGAAGCTTTCTTT.

The chain is built from TRBV30 and TRBJ1-3, with a weak D call TRBD1 (5 bases). CDR1 and CDR2 (germline): GTSNPN, SVGIG (reference sequence). Trimming shortened V by 3 bases and J by 4 bases, and 16 bases separated the two germline ends. The CDR3 is made up of 15 amino acids. This CDR3 is CAWRQTGTAGNTIYF. For the CDR3, the DNA is TGTGCCTGGAGGCAAACCGGGACGGCGGGAAACACCATATATTTT.

The rearrangement joins TRBV6-1 to TRBJ2-5, with TRBD2 identical over 10 bases. This CDR3 has 18 amino acids. V trimming: 4 bases; J trimming: 5 bases; junction bases outside the gene matches: 16. The germline V gene has CDR1 MNHNS and CDR2 SASEGT. CDR3 bases: TGTGCCAGCAGTGGATGGCCGGGACTAGCGAGCCGGGCGGAGACCCAGTACTTC. This sequence encodes CASSGWPGLASRAETQYF.

The gene calls are TRBV7-2 and TRBJ2-1; D uncertain. Germline V gene data show CDR1 as SGHTA and CDR2 as FQGNSA. The CDR3 length is 11 residues. V was trimmed by 1 base and J by 9 bases, leaving 4 bases between them. This CDR3 is CASSLVSEQFF. CDR3 DNA sequence: TGTGCCAGCAGCTTAGTTAGTGAGCAGTTCTTC.

The chain recombines TRBV18 with TRBJ2-1; a weak D match, TRBD2 (6 bases). The CDR3 covers 15 residues. CDR1 is KGHSH and CDR2 is LQKENI in the germline V gene. Trimming left V 6 bases short and J 4 bases short, with 16 bases between. The CDR3 bases are TGTGCCAGCTCCCCTACTAGCCGGAGGTACAATGAGCAGTTCTTC. It is translated as CASSPTSRRYNEQFF.